The entry below describes one TCR beta chain. The DNA is omitted, as the CDR3 cannot be located on it reliably, and the CDR3 follows TCRdb's listing. These data come from a study of T-cell reconstitution after alpha-beta-depleted transplantation in children. Unique molecular identifiers were used in preparing the TCRbeta library. TCRdb ran MiXCR on the PCR reads and lists one entry per CDR3 protein. Of some 550,000 distinct CDR3 sequences detected, 23% appear once; the ten largest clones hold around 14%. The CDR3 length equals 16 residues, ends included. Germline values: CDR1 MNHEY, CDR2 SMNVEV (reference sequence).

The sequence was obtained from a boy under two years old who had a stem cell transplant for acute myeloid leukemia, so the T cells may come from the graft donor. This chain links TRBV27 with TRBJ1-1; no DNA check was done on the table's D call, TRBD1. The sequencing used PBMCs, mostly from graft donor cells, collected 360 days after TCRalphabeta/CD19-depleted stem cell transplant. The CDR3 protein is CASSSTLGAKGTEAFF.